This TCR beta chain originates from a study of T cell repertoires in cytomegalovirus infection. Overall study: Indications came from public TCR beta signatures; they pointed to CMV infection and to a matching HLA type.

General study points: Public TCR beta family frequency separated CMV-and-HLA carriers, including in an independent cohort.

TCRdb fed the reads into MiXCR, producing one record per CDR3 protein. The table lists roughly 100,000 distinct CDR3 sequences, about 15% of them singletons, with over 8% in the top ten. This clonotype was detected a few times. Its antigen is not known. Per the germline V gene, CDR1 is SNHLY and CDR2 is FYNNEI. The CDR3 runs 15 residues. V was pared by 1 base and J by 1 base, with 11 bases between. The chain employs TRBV2 and TRBJ2-7; the D is unclear. The sample consisted of PBMCs. The source is a human donor in good health (CMV status not recorded). Some clones in this sample may be carry-over from other donors' samples. The CDR3 sequence is CASSEGNVGSYEQYF. CDR3 nucleotide sequence: TGTGCCAGCAGTGAAGGGAACGTAGGTTCCTACGAGCAGTACTTC.